This T cell receptor beta chain appears in the sequencing data of a study of cytomegalovirus exposure and HLA in healthy donors. Study information: The 130 or so validation repertoires used the same platform as the approximately 700 first-cohort repertoires (as reported by a later analysis). Study-level results: Most TCR sequences were rare, but some public TCRs occurred in many donors. Researchers reported that a few CMV-associated chains were confirmed in vitro as CMV antigen-specific.

V shed 0 bases, J shed 4 bases, and the junction held 6 bases outside the gene matches. The CDR3 has 19 amino acids. Germline V gene sequence: CDR1 SGHVS, CDR2 FQNEAQ. With regard to this clone: Its matching antigen is unknown.

The donors were part of the approximately 120-subject validation cohort, which stood apart from the roughly 640-subject first cohort. TCRdb's copy holds only in-frame clones and misses some; the assay was immunoSEQ multiplex PCR. The sample consists of roughly 73,000 clones, roughly 96% of them appearing once. The receptor was isolated from a man aged 18 to 29 in good health and CMV-seronegative. The chain combines TRBV7-8 with TRBJ2-2, with TRBD2 matching 15 bases. The sequenced sample was PBMCs. This CDR3 is CASSLARTSGGAFTGELFF. The CDR3 coding sequence is TGTGCCAGCAGCTTAGCGCGGACTAGCGGGGGGGCCTTCACCGGGGAGCTGTTTTTT.